This T cell receptor (beta chain) appears in the sequencing data of a study of shared T cell receptors in the human thymus. This CDR3 is built from 18 residues. Losses at the gene ends were 3 bases for V and 1 base for J; bases not matched to a gene: 13. Germline CDR1 reads SGHNT; CDR2 reads YYREEE (reference sequence). The protocol was immunoSEQ multiplex PCR, while the TCRdb copy is restricted to in-frame clones and leaves out a portion. The repertoire holds under 850,000 clones, with 88% as singletons. This sample also belongs to another study, concerning human thymus T cells. Per that paper: Having surgery to correct congenital heart defects, healthy Finnish infants acted as the donors. Resected material from corrective heart surgery provided the thymus tissue analysed. V and J genes seemed to be used with bias in thymic and blood repertoires. Thymic repertoires of unrelated individuals were reported in related research to overlap highly.

This chain uses TRBV5-4 with TRBJ1-1; TRBD1 matches 9 bases. The sequence derives from a boy less than two years old with a congenital heart defect. Sequencing was done on a sample of thymocytes. The CDR3 loop is CASSSTGDRVFGNTEAFF. The CDR3 DNA is TGTGCCAGCAGCTCCACGGGGGACAGGGTATTTGGGAACACTGAAGCTTTCTTT. Full variable domain (remainder filled in from reference TRBV5-4 and TRBJ1-1): ETGVTQSPTHLIKTRGQQVTLRCSSQSGHNTVSWYQQALGQGPQFIFQYYREEENGRGNFPPRFSGLQFPNYSSELNVNALELDDSALYLCASSSTGDRVFGNTEAFFGQGTRLTVV.